These 21 T cell receptor beta chains came from one sample sequenced in a study of cytomegalovirus exposure and HLA in healthy donors. Primers for the PCR totalled 60 Vbeta and 13 Jbeta. The protocol was immunoSEQ multiplex PCR, while the TCRdb copy is restricted to in-frame clones and leaves out a portion. The repertoire holds about 110,000 clones, with about 81% as singletons. Sample: PBMCs. These TCRs come from a young man in good health and CMV-seropositive.

This rearrangement joins TRBV6-5 to TRBJ1-1; D uncertain. The CDR3 is 12 residues long. Germline assignment: CDR1 MNHEY and CDR2 SVGAGI. The germline V and J ends were trimmed by 8 bases and 11 bases, with 18 bases remaining between them. The CDR3 loop reads CASPGEGSDAFF. The CDR3 DNA is TGTGCCAGCCCTGGGGAGGGATCCGACGCTTTCTTT.

There are a few counts of this clone. The CDR3: CASSTPGTDSEKLFF. CDR3 in DNA: TGTGCCAGTAGTACTCCCGGGACAGACAGTGAAAAACTGTTTTTT. The gene calls are TRBV19 and TRBJ1-4; 7 positions agree with TRBD1. Germline lookup yields CDR1 LNHDA and CDR2 SQIVND (reference sequence). V trimming: 4 bases; J trimming: 7 bases; junction bases outside the gene matches: 9. The CDR3 spans 15 residues.

This clone was seen only once. The chain joins TRBV18 to TRBJ1-2; D gene unclear. V shed 2 bases and J shed 2 bases, with 12 bases lying between them. The CDR3 runs 15 residues. CDR1 is KGHSH and CDR2 is LQKENI in the germline V gene. This CDR3 reads CASSPRERRNYGYTF. The CDR3 DNA reads as TGTGCCAGCTCACCAAGAGAACGTAGAAACTATGGCTACACCTTC.

The chain links TRBV11-3 to TRBJ1-1; D is undetermined. V was pared by 0 bases and J by 5 bases, with 7 bases between. Germline CDR1 and CDR2: SGHNT and YENEEA. This CDR3 has 13 amino acids. CDR3 amino acids: CASSLDPPTEAFF. The CDR3 bases are TGTGCCAGCAGCTTAGATCCCCCGACTGAAGCTTTCTTT.

CDR3 sequence reads: CASRDSRSYEQYF. The CDR3 nucleotides are TGTGCCAGCAGAGACAGCAGATCCTACGAGCAGTACTTC. The J gene is TRBJ2-7, the V gene TRBV2; a possible D gene is TRBD1 (5 bases). CDR3 length: 13 residues. Trimming left V 6 bases short and J 1 base short, with 10 bases between. CDR1 and CDR2 from the germline V gene are SNHLY and FYNNEI.

The chain joins TRBV5-1 to TRBJ2-3; 13 bases fit TRBD2. The CDR3 extends over 17 amino acids. The V and J ends lost 4 bases and 0 bases, in that order; junction bases with no gene match: 5. CDR1 and CDR2 (germline): SGHRS, YFSETQ. CDR3 coding DNA: TGCGCCAGCAGCGTAGGGACTAGCGGGGCCAGCACAGATACGCAGTATTTT. It translates to CASSVGTSGASTDTQYF.

This chain's CDR3 is CASSPGQGAGNTIYF. The CDR3 nucleotides are TGTGCCAGCAGCCCAGGACAGGGCGCAGGAAACACCATATATTTT. The chain uses TRBV5-8 and TRBJ1-3; 8 bases fit TRBD1. Trimming at V came to 4 bases and at J to 4 bases, leaving 7 bases not matched to a gene. The CDR3 is made up of 15 amino acids. The germline V gene has CDR1 SGHTS and CDR2 YDEGEE.

This chain connects TRBV1 to TRBJ1-1; TRBD1 is the table's D call and was not checked against the DNA. TRBV1 is termed a pseudogene. The CDR3 covers 17 residues. The CDR3 loop is CTSSQEDQGWLGTEAFF. The CDR3 DNA sequence: TGCACCAGCAGCCAAGAGGATCAGGGCTGGTTGGGCACTGAAGCTTTCTTT.

This clone was seen just once. The chain links TRBV9 to TRBJ2-1; 7 nucleotides agree with TRBD2. CDR1 is SGDLS and CDR2 is YYNGEE in the germline V gene. V shed 2 bases, J shed 0 bases, and the junction held 5 bases outside the gene matches. The length of the CDR3 is 16 residues. CDR3 in amino acids: CASSVVPSGSYNEQFF. CDR3 in DNA: TGTGCCAGCAGCGTTGTCCCTAGCGGCTCCTACAATGAGCAGTTCTTC.

The chain has TRBV5-4 and TRBJ1-1, with 9 bases aligning to TRBD1. Germline CDR1 SGHNT, CDR2 YYREEE (reference sequence). The length of the CDR3 is 17 residues. The V gene end was trimmed by 3 bases and the J gene end by 6 bases; junction bases not matched to a gene: 15. The chain's CDR3 is CASSSGPGTGTAPEAFF. DNA for the CDR3: TGTGCCAGCAGCTCCGGTCCCGGGACAGGGACGGCTCCTGAAGCTTTCTTT.

This chain connects TRBV30 to TRBJ1-5, with D perhaps TRBD1 (6 bases). V was clipped by 3 bases and J by 1 base, with 7 bases between them. This CDR3 comprises 13 residues. The V gene's germline CDR1 is GTSNPN and CDR2 SVGIG (reference sequence). The CDR3 nucleotides are TGTGCCTGGAGAGGGGGAAGCAATCAGCCCCAGCATTTT. Translating it yields CAWRGGSNQPQHF.

V usage is TRBV4-1 and J usage is TRBJ1-2, with TRBD1 matching 7 bases. J gave up 1 base and V 3 bases, and 5 bases lay outside the gene matches. This CDR3 region has 15 residues. In germline, CDR1 is MGHRA, CDR2 YSYEKL. This chain's CDR3 is CASSQGAGGNYGYTF. CDR3 nucleotide sequence: TGCGCCAGCAGCCAGGGCGCAGGGGGTAACTATGGCTACACCTTC.

The rearrangement joins TRBV6-1 to TRBJ1-1; 9 bases are a match to TRBD1. Germline V gene lookup returns CDR1 MNHNS and CDR2 SASEGT. After removal of 4 bases from V and 5 bases from J, the junction contained 8 bases not matched to a gene. This CDR3 is 15 amino acids long. CDR3 nucleotides: TGTGCCAGCAGTGCCCTACAGGGGGCCGGGACTGAAGCTTTCTTT. Protein product: CASSALQGAGTEAFF.

V and J are TRBV7-3 and TRBJ2-5; TRBD2 matches at 11 bases. The CDR3 extends over 14 amino acids. Germline loops: CDR1 SGHTA, CDR2 FQGTGA. The junction had 2 bases not matched to a gene; V was cut back by 4 bases and J by 4 bases. The CDR3 reads CASSSSGGLETQYF. CDR3 nucleotides: TGTGCCAGCAGCTCTAGCGGGGGGCTAGAGACCCAGTACTTC.

The V gene is TRBV5-1, the J gene TRBJ2-2; D gene uncertain. Germline CDR1 is SGHRS and CDR2 is YFSETQ. The V gene lost 7 bases and the J gene lost 6 bases, with 13 bases spanning the gap. The CDR3 spans 13 residues. Here the CDR3 DNA reads TGCGCCAGCGAAAATCGCACGGCCGGGGAGCTGTTTTTT. It encodes CASENRTAGELFF.

The genes are TRBV5-1 and TRBJ1-1, with 11 bases fitting TRBD1. V dropped 2 bases and J dropped 0; count of bases not matched to a gene: 3. The germline gives CDR1 SGHRS, CDR2 YFSETQ. This CDR3 has 16 residues. CDR3 sequence reads: CASSLRTGGLNTEAFF. As DNA, the CDR3 is TGCGCCAGCAGCTTACGGACAGGGGGCCTGAACACTGAAGCTTTCTTT.

Comment on this clone: An end of the junction does not agree with germline; a read error may underlie this. V gene TRBV7-9 combines with J gene TRBJ2-7, with a weak D call TRBD2 (8 bases). Germline CDR1 and CDR2: SEHNR and FQNEAQ (reference sequence). The CDR3 runs 15 residues. This chain's CDR3 is CSSSLAGQPSYEQYF. CDR3 sequence (DNA): TGTTCCAGCAGCTTAGCGGGACAGCCCTCCTACGAGCAGTACTTC.

This clone was observed once. This rearrangement joins TRBV2 to TRBJ2-3; TRBD1 aligns across 10 bases. Trimming took 3 bases from V and 4 from J; bases not matched to a gene: 7. Germline-derived CDR1 and CDR2 are SNHLY and FYNNEI. The CDR3 is 16 residues long. The CDR3 region has the DNA TGTGCCAGCAGTGATGCGGGGACAGGGGCTGCAGATACGCAGTATTTT. Translation gives CASSDAGTGAADTQYF.

J is TRBJ1-5 and V is TRBV2, with D unclear. The CDR3 is 14 residues long. V dropped 2 bases and J dropped 5 bases, with 10 bases sitting between them. Looked up from germline, CDR1 is SNHLY and CDR2 is FYNNEI. In nucleotides, the CDR3 is TGTGCCAGCAGTGAATGGCGGAACCATCAGCCCCAGCATTTT. Its translation: CASSEWRNHQPQHF. Full variable domain (outside the CDR3, taken from reference TRBV2 and TRBJ1-5): EPEVTQTPSHQVTQMGQEVILRCVPISNHLYFYWYRQILGQKVEFLVSFYNNEISEKSEIFDDQFSVERPDGSNFTLKIRSTKLEDSAMYFCASSEWRNHQPQHFGDGTRLSIL.

This clone was detected once. This sequence joins TRBV27 and TRBJ2-7, with 9 bases aligning to TRBD1. J lost 6 bases, V lost 0 bases, and 0 bases had no gene match. Germline CDR1 is MNHEY and CDR2 is SMNVEV (reference sequence). CDR3 length: 13 residues. The CDR3: CASSLSGQGEQYF. In DNA form, the CDR3 reads TGTGCCAGCAGTTTATCGGGACAGGGCGAGCAGTACTTC.

In the case of this clone: A far larger clone is only one base removed, so a read error is likely. The same CDR3 is also encoded by other DNA sequences in this sample. The rearrangement joins TRBV4-1 to TRBJ2-7, with 8 bases that match TRBD1. Losses at the gene ends were 1 base for V and 3 bases for J; bases not matched to a gene: 5. The CDR3 has 15 amino acids. Germline V gene sequence: CDR1 MGHRA, CDR2 YSYEKL. The chain's CDR3 is CASSQGGQGNYEQYF. The CDR3 region has the DNA TGCGCCAGCAGCCAAGGTGGACAGGGTAACTACGAGCAGTACTTC.